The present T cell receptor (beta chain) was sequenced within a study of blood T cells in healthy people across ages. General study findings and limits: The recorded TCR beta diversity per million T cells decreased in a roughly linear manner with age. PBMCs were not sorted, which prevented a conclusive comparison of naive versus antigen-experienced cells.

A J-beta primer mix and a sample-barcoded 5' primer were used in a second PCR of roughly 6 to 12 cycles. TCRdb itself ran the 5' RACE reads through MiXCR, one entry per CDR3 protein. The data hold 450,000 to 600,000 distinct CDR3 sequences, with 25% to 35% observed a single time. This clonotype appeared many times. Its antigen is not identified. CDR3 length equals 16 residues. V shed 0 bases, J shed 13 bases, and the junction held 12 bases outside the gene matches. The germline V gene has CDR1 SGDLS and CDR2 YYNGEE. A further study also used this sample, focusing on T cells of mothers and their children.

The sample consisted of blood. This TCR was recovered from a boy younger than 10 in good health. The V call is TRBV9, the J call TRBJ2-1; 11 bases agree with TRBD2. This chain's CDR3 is CASSVANVLAGGNQFF. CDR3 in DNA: TGTGCCAGCAGCGTAGCCAACGTTCTAGCGGGGGGAAACCAGTTCTTC.